These T cell receptor beta chains were read from a single sample in a study of blood T cells in healthy people across ages. MiXCR, applied by TCRdb to the 5' RACE reads, yields one record per CDR3 protein. This sample has 1.5 million to 2 million distinct CDR3 sequences; about 49% occur once, and the top ten carry 2.1%. Sequencing was carried out using blood. The receptor set was obtained from a woman in her thirties or forties in good health. Both conserved end residues are part of each CDR3. The D gene is left open where the match is weak. Size is stated for part of the rows, as once, few or many counts, or as a class when the clone is expanded.

D	size	V	J	CDR3	DNA
NA	NA	TRBV6-1	TRBJ2-7	CASSEAWGTGSSYEQYF	TGTGCCAGCAGTGAAGCGTGGGGGACTGGCAGCTCCTACGAGCAGTACTTC
TRBD1	few	TRBV27	TRBJ2-4	CASSFGGTGKNIQYF	TGTGCCAGCAGTTTCGGCGGGACAGGCAAAAACATTCAGTACTTC
NA	NA	TRBV20-1	TRBJ2-7	CSVPLGDLYEQYF	TGCAGTGTTCCACTAGGGGATCTCTACGAGCAGTACTTC
TRBD1	NA	TRBV12-3/TRBV12-4	TRBJ1-4	CASSLTGTGANEKLFF	TGTGCCAGCAGTTTAACCGGGACAGGAGCTAATGAAAAACTGTTTTTT
NA	NA	TRBV7-2	TRBJ1-2	CASSATGAGGYGYTF	TGTGCCAGCAGCGCGACTGGGGCAGGAGGGTATGGCTACACCTTC
TRBD2	few	TRBV20-1	TRBJ2-7	CSATGLAGSLTYEQYF	TGCAGTGCTACGGGACTAGCGGGAAGCCTAACCTACGAGCAGTACTTC
NA	few	TRBV6-6	TRBJ2-7	CASRPGGSRGIYEQYF	TGTGCCAGCAGACCCGGGGGTAGCAGGGGGATCTACGAGCAGTACTTC
NA	NA	TRBV7-2	TRBJ1-6	CASSSHGALDSPLHF	TGTGCCAGCAGCTCACATGGGGCTTTGGATTCACCCCTCCACTTT
NA	once	TRBV5-1	TRBJ1-4	CASSPTQITASNEKLFF	TGCGCCAGCAGCCCAACCCAAATTACAGCCTCTAATGAAAAACTGTTTTTT
TRBD1	once	TRBV28	TRBJ2-2	CAARGQTTGELFF	TGTGCCGCCAGGGGGCAGACCACCGGGGAGCTGTTTTTT
NA	few	TRBV20-1	TRBJ1-2	CSARTGTGFDYGYTF	TGCAGTGCTAGAACGGGTACAGGATTTGACTATGGCTACACCTTC
TRBD2	NA	TRBV20-1	TRBJ2-1	CSAARTSVNEQFF	TGCAGTGCTGCTCGGACTAGCGTTAATGAGCAGTTCTTC
NA	NA	TRBV20-1	TRBJ2-1	CSARDVAGLNNEQFF	TGCAGTGCTAGAGATGTGGCGGGCCTTAACAATGAGCAGTTCTTC
TRBD2	NA	TRBV15	TRBJ2-3	CATSRDLSGGPTDTQYF	TGTGCCACCAGCAGAGATCTTAGCGGGGGGCCCACAGATACGCAGTATTTT
NA	NA	TRBV7-6	TRBJ2-5	CASSLAPQAQETQYF	TGTGCCAGCAGCTTAGCTCCCCAGGCACAAGAGACCCAGTACTTC
NA	many	TRBV10-3	TRBJ2-7	CAISATDRSYEQYF	TGTGCCATCAGTGCCACAGACCGATCCTACGAGCAGTACTTC
NA	once	TRBV18	TRBJ1-4	CASSPSNRASNEKLFF	TGTGCCAGCTCACCATCCAACAGGGCTTCTAATGAAAAACTGTTTTTT
TRBD2	NA	TRBV7-2	TRBJ2-5	CASSPAGVGETQYF	TGTGCCAGCAGCCCAGCGGGGGTCGGGGAGACCCAGTACTTC
NA	NA	TRBV18	TRBJ2-2	CASSPSRAANTGELFF	TGTGCCAGCTCACCAAGCCGGGCCGCGAACACCGGGGAGCTGTTTTTT
NA	few	TRBV14	TRBJ2-6	CASSRPAGANVLTF	TGTGCCAGCAGCCGACCTGCCGGGGCCAACGTCCTGACTTTC
TRBD2	NA	TRBV9	TRBJ2-3	CASSVESGGAEAGDTQYF	TGTGCCAGCAGCGTAGAAAGCGGGGGGGCCGAAGCGGGAGATACGCAGTATTTT
TRBD1	NA	TRBV4-1	TRBJ2-5	CASSQKQGPRETQYF	TGCGCCAGCAGCCAGAAACAGGGGCCGAGGGAGACCCAGTACTTC
NA	NA	TRBV12-3/TRBV12-4	TRBJ1-6	CASKGGIYSNSPLHF	TGTGCCAGCAAGGGGGGGATCTATTCTAATTCACCCCTCCACTTT
NA	few	TRBV5-1	TRBJ2-1	CASSSVGLKGKWQFF	TGCGCCAGCAGCTCGGTCGGGCTAAAGGGGAAATGGCAGTTCTTC
NA	few	TRBV24-1	TRBJ2-7	CATSEGGRAYEQYF	TGTGCCACCAGTGAGGGAGGACGGGCCTACGAGCAGTACTTC
TRBD1	NA	TRBV5-4	TRBJ1-2	CASSPSDRVPYGYTF	TGTGCCAGCAGCCCCTCGGACAGGGTCCCTTATGGCTACACCTTC
NA	NA	TRBV7-2	TRBJ1-2	CASSPGGIGPWYGYTF	TGTGCCAGCAGCCCCGGGGGGATTGGACCGTGGTATGGCTACACCTTC
TRBD1	NA	TRBV28	TRBJ2-1	CASSLGTGVPIEQFF	TGTGCCAGCAGTTTAGGGACAGGGGTACCCATCGAGCAGTTCTTC
TRBD1	NA	TRBV29-1	TRBJ1-4	CSVEYGTGEKLFF	TGCAGCGTTGAATACGGGACAGGGGAAAAACTGTTTTTT
TRBD1	NA	TRBV7-9	TRBJ2-7	CASSQPSGTGPYNEQYF	TGTGCCAGCAGCCAACCGTCCGGGACAGGGCCCTACAATGAGCAGTACTTC
TRBD2	few	TRBV5-1	TRBJ2-7	CASSNSGDTYEQYF	TGCGCCAGCAGCAATAGCGGGGATACCTACGAGCAGTACTTC
TRBD1	NA	TRBV29-1	TRBJ1-5	CSAYMDRGHQQPQHF	TGCAGCGCCTACATGGACAGGGGGCATCAACAGCCCCAGCATTTT
NA	NA	TRBV4-2	TRBJ1-2	CASSQGGFDYGYTF	TGTGCCAGCAGCCAAGGCGGGTTTGACTATGGCTACACCTTC
TRBD2	once	TRBV6-1	TRBJ2-1	CATLLLAGGPSEQFF	TGTGCCACCCTACTACTAGCGGGGGGGCCGAGTGAGCAGTTCTTC
TRBD1	NA	TRBV6-2/TRBV6-3	TRBJ2-3	CASSYPRTGTTDTQYF	TGTGCCAGCAGTTACCCGAGGACAGGGACCACAGATACGCAGTATTTT
TRBD2	NA	TRBV20-1	TRBJ2-1	CSAPREGNYNEQFF	TGCAGTGCCCCTAGGGAGGGGAACTACAATGAGCAGTTCTTC
NA	NA	TRBV25-1	TRBJ1-1	CASSVGTVNKAFF	TGTGCCAGCAGTGTCGGGACGGTTAACAAAGCTTTCTTT
NA	NA	TRBV7-9	TRBJ2-5	CASSLKVGRRETQYF	TGTGCCAGCAGCTTAAAAGTGGGCCGTAGGGAGACCCAGTACTTC
NA	NA	TRBV9	TRBJ2-5	CASSVRGVGSSGGSQETQYF	TGTGCCAGCAGCGTGAGGGGAGTAGGTAGTAGCGGTGGGTCCCAAGAGACCCAGTACTTC
NA	NA	TRBV10-1	TRBJ2-5	CASSRGLIGETQYF	TGCGCCAGCAGCCGGGGACTGATCGGAGAGACCCAGTACTTC
TRBD1	few	TRBV7-9	TRBJ2-5	CASSSRDRVETQYF	TGTGCCAGCAGCTCCCGGGACAGGGTAGAGACCCAGTACTTC
TRBD1	NA	TRBV20-1	TRBJ2-4	CSARTGRAYNEQYF	TGCAGTGCTCGGACAGGGCGGGCGTACAATGAGCAGTACTTC